This T cell receptor (beta chain) was profiled in a study of blood T cell repertoires in COVID-19. CDR3 length: 13 amino acids. The V gene end was trimmed by 7 bases and the J gene end by 7 bases; junction bases not matched to a gene: 9. The germline V gene encodes CDR1 SQVTM and CDR2 ANQGSEA. Libraries were prepared by immunoSEQ multiplex PCR; TCRdb keeps only in-frame clonotypes and omits some of them. The sample gives 150,000 to 200,000 clones, over 75% of which show up once; 26% is in the top ten. The material sequenced was peripheral blood. The sequence derives from a woman aged 70-85 years with acute or convalescent COVID-19. The chain couples TRBV29-1 to TRBJ2-4; 8 nucleotides line up with TRBD1. CDR3 bases: TGCAGCGCCATGACAGGGGTAGGGAACATTCAGTACTTC. Encoded protein: CSAMTGVGNIQYF. The entire variable domain, with the rest obtained from reference TRBV29-1 and TRBJ2-4, is as follows: SAVISQKPSRDICQRGTSLTIQCQVDSQVTMMFWYRQQPGQSLTLIATANQGSEATYESGFVIDKFPISRPNLTFSTLTVSNMSPEDSSIYLCSAMTGVGNIQYFGAGTRLSVL.